The source of this T cell receptor (beta chain) is a study of T cell repertoires in cytomegalovirus infection. Study at large: Recently identified HLA-C-restricted CMV epitopes were among the peptides used. From public TCR beta signatures came an indication of both CMV infection and matching HLA type.

TCRdb fed the reads into MiXCR, producing one record per CDR3 protein. The sample gives about 220,000 distinct CDR3 sequences, around 40% of which show up once; approximately 59% is in the top ten. Germline V gene sequence: CDR1 SEHNR, CDR2 FQNEAQ (reference sequence). The CDR3 has 16 residues. With 5 bases removed from V and 0 bases from J, the gap between germline ends came to 17 bases. As to this clonotype: Its cognate antigen is unknown.

Whole-study findings and limits: Clonotype analysis showed dominance of the ex vivo response by HLA-C-restricted CMV-specific TCR beta clonotypes.

Material: CD8+ T cells from cultured PBMCs, obtained from culture after CMV antigen stimulation. The TCR originated in a human donor in good health (CMV status not recorded). Some clones in this sample may be carry-over from other donors' samples. The J gene is TRBJ2-7, the V gene TRBV7-9; TRBD2 might be the D (6 bases). The CDR3 sequence is CASSPKRPGLSYEQYF. The CDR3 DNA reads TGTGCCAGCAGCCCTAAGCGGCCGGGACTCTCCTACGAGCAGTACTTC.